The entry below gives a single T cell receptor beta chain sequence along with its context. There is no known antigen for this receptor. Base qualities are missing; no much larger clone stands one base away. The treatment or condition label, read with the paper, signifies: allogeneic hematopoietic cell transplantation with graft depleted of TCRalphabeta T cells and CD19 B cells. TCRalphabeta/CD19-depleted allogeneic hematopoietic cell grafts were given to the transplant recipients, all of whom were children. Library generation was performed with PCR. Sequencing was carried out with an Illumina HiSeq 2500. To normalize quantification of the TCRbeta repertoire, the TCR libraries were built with molecular barcoding that relied on unique molecular identifiers. TCRdb reworked the public reads: Q25 trimming with fastp, MiXCR clone assembly, productive beta chains retained. Rows with one shared CDR3 protein collapse into an entry with the most common genes and DNA. This sample gives about 580,000 distinct CDR3 sequences in total; 25% to 30% of them show up just once. The top ten clones comprise 30% to 40% of the sample.

The CDR1 and CDR2 encoded by the germline V gene are SGHRS and YFSETQ. From cysteine to phenylalanine, the CDR3 is 18 amino acids long. Only CDR3 DNA is held: 54 bases, read in frame from base 1. Trimming removed 2 bases from V and 1 base from J; the gene matches leave 11 bases unexplained. The data stem from a study of T-cell reconstitution after alpha-beta-depleted transplantation in children (dated by TCRdb to about 2016). With regard to the full study: Using TCR repertoire profiling, the study quantitatively followed how T-cell immune reconstitution unfolded in children after TCRalphabeta/CD19-depleted allogeneic hematopoietic cell transplantation. Study-wide findings and limitations: Apparently early alphabetaT-cell count recovery about two months after transplant reportedly relied on only several hundred rapidly expanded clones derived from non-depleted graft cells. In some patients, high TCRbeta diversity at day 60 was attributed to recipient T cells and intrathymic progenitors that had survived conditioning. Hyperexpanded clone frequencies declined over subsequent months; after one year, T-cell counts and TCRbeta diversity were mostly attributed to newly produced T cells.

This receptor was identified in a boy under two years old with Wiskott-Aldrich syndrome, due to receive a stem cell transplant. Rearrangement joined TRBV5-1 to TRBJ2-3; TRBD2 agrees with 9 junctional bases. The specimen was PBMCs, collected before TCRalphabeta/CD19-depleted stem cell transplant. The DNA is as follows: TGCGCCAGCAGCTTTGAGACTAGCGGCCCCCTGCGCACAGATACGCAGTATTTT. This codes for CASSFETSGPLRTDTQYF.